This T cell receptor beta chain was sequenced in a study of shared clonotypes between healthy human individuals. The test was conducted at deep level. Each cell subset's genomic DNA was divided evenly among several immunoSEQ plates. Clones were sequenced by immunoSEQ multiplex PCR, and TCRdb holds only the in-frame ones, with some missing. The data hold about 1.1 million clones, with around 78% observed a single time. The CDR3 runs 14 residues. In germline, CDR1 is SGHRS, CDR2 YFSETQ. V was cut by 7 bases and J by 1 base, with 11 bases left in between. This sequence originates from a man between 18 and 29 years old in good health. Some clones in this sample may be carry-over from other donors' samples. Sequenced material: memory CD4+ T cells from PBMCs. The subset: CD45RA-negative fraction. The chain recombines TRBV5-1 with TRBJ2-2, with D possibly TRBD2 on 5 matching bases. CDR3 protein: CASGQTMNTGELFF. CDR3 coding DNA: TGCGCCAGCGGCCAGACTATGAACACCGGGGAGCTGTTTTTT.